This T cell receptor (beta chain) is from a study of blood T cell repertoires in COVID-19. In the study overall: The United States, Italy and Spain provided the acute and convalescent COVID-19 samples. Sources were T cells, B-cell-depleted T cells, or PBMCs; the material itself was cDNA or gDNA.

The authors' processing: Reference gene primer amplification gave estimated nucleated cell counts. Repertoires were generated with immunoSEQ multiplex PCR, while TCRdb's copy carries only in-frame clones and drops some. V and J calls and clone size are those listed in that table; D and trimming were worked out from the DNA. The sample shows about 120,000 clones, roughly 90% of them seen only once. With V trimmed by 3 bases and J by 8 bases, 14 bases remained unmatched. Germline CDR1 is SGHRS and CDR2 is YFSETQ. CDR3 size: 16 residues. The rearrangement links TRBV5-1 to TRBJ1-2; 9 bases map to TRBD1. The specimen was peripheral blood. The sequence was obtained from a man between 45 and 60 years old with acute or convalescent COVID-19. CDR3 protein: CASSSGRDRVRIGYTF. The CDR3 DNA is TGCGCCAGCAGCTCGGGCCGGGACAGGGTAAGAATCGGCTACACCTTC.